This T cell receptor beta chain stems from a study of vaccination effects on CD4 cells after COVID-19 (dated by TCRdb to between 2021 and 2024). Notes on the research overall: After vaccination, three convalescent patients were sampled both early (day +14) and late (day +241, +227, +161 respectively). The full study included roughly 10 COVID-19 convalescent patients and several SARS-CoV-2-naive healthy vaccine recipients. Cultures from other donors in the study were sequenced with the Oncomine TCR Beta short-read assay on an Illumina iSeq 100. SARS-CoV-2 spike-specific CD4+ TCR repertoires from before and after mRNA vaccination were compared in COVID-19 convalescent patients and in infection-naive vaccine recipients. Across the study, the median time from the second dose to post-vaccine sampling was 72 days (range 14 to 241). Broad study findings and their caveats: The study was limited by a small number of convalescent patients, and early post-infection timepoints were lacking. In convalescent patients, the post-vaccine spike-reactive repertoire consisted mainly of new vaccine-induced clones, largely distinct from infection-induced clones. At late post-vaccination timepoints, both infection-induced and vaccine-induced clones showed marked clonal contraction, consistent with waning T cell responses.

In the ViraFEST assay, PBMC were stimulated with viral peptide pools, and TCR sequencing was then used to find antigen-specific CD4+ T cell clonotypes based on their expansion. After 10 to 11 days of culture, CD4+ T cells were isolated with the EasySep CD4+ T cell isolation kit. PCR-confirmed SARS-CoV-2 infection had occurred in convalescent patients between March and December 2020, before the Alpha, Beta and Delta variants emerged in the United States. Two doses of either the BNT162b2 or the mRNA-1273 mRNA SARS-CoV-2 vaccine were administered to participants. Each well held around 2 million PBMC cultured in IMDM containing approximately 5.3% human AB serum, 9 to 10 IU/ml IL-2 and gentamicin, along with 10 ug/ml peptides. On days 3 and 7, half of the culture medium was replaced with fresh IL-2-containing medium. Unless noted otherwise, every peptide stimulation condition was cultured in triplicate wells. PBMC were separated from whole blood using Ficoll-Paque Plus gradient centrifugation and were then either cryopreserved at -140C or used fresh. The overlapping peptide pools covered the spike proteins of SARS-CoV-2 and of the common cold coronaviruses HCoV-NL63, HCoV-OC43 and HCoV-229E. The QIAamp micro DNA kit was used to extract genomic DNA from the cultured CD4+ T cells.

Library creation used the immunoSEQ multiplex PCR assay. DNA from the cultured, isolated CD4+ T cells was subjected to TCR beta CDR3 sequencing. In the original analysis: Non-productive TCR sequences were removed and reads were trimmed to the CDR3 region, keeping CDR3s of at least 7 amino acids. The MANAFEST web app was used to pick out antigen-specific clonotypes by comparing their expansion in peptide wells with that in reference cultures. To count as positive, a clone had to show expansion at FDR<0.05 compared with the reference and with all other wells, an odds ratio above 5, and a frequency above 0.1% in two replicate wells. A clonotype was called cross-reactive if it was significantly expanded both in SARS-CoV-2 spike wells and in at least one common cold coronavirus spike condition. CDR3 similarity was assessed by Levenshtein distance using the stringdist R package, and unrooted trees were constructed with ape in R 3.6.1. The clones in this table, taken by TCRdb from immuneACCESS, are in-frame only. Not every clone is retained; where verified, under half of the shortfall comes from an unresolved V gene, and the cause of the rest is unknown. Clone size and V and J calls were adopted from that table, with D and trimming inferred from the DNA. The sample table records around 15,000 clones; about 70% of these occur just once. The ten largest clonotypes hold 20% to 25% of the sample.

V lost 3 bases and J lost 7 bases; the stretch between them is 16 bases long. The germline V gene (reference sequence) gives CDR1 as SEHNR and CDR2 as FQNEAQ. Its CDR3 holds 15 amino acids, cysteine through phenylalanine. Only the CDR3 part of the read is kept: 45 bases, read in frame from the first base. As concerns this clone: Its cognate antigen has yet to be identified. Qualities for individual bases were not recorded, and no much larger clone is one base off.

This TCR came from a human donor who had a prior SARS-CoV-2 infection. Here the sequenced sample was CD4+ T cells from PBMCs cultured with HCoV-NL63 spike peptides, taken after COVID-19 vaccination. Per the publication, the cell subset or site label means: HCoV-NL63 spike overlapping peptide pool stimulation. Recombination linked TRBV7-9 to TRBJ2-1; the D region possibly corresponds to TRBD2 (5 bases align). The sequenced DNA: TGTGCCAGCAGCTTTTCAGGAACTAGGCGGAATGAGCAGTTCTTC. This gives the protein CASSFSGTRRNEQFF.